This TCR beta chain was obtained from a study of blood T cell repertoires in COVID-19. Across the study: Researchers got acute and convalescent COVID-19 samples from the United States, Italy and Spain. Nucleic acid was either cDNA or gDNA, and it came from T cells, B-cell-depleted T cells, or PBMCs.

In the authors' methods: Researchers report that nucleated cell counts were estimated from reference gene primer amplification. Profiling relied on immunoSEQ multiplex PCR, and the TCRdb table lists in-frame clones only, not all of them. The V and J calls and clone size come from that table; D and trimming were worked out from the DNA. The sample includes about 82,000 clones, around 83% seen only once; the top ten take around 15%. The CDR3 is 15 residues long. Germline V gene sequence: CDR1 SGHRS, CDR2 YFSETQ. J lost 2 bases, V lost 1 base, and 4 bases had no gene match. This clone was counted between two and nine times.

The material sequenced was peripheral blood. The TCR was taken from a woman in her sixties or seventies with acute or convalescent COVID-19. The genes are TRBV5-1 and TRBJ2-7, with 9 bases that match TRBD2. The CDR3 protein is CASSLNAGGPYEQYF. CDR3 in DNA: TGCGCCAGCAGCTTGAACGCGGGAGGGCCCTACGAGCAGTACTTC. The full variable domain, with the rest looked up from reference TRBV5-1 and TRBJ2-7, is KAGVTQTPRYLIKTRGQQVTLSCSPISGHRSVSWYQQTPGQGLQFLFEYFSETQRNKGNFPGRFSGRQFSNSRSEMNVSTLELGDSALYLCASSLNAGGPYEQYFGPGTRLTVT.